A single sample is the source of the 4 T cell receptor beta chains below, sequenced in a study of blood T cell repertoires in COVID-19. Assay: immunoSEQ multiplex PCR; the TCRdb copy retains only in-frame clones and omits some. The sample carries a few hundred thousand clones, around 84% recorded once. The sequenced sample was peripheral blood. The receptor set was obtained from a human donor in a cohort sampled during active COVID-19.

The gene calls are TRBV9 and TRBJ1-6; 8 bases are a match to TRBD1. The CDR3 sequence is 16 residues long. Germline V gives CDR1 SGDLS, CDR2 YYNGEE. V was pared by 3 bases and J by 5 bases, with 7 bases of the junction left unmatched. CDR3: CASSAAQGADNSPLHF. For the CDR3, the DNA is TGTGCCAGCAGCGCCGCCCAGGGGGCCGATAATTCACCCCTCCACTTT.

The V call is TRBV24-1, the J call TRBJ2-3, with D perhaps TRBD2 (5 bases). Trimming cost V 3 bases and J 3 bases, with 15 bases left between them. The CDR3 has 16 amino acids. CDR1 and CDR2 (germline): KGHDR, SFDVKD. This CDR3 reads CATSDPGNFGTDTQYF. CDR3 in DNA: TGTGCCACCAGTGATCCGGGGAATTTCGGGACAGATACGCAGTATTTT.

The V call is TRBV7-9, the J call TRBJ1-4, with 11 nucleotides matching TRBD1. Germline trimming cut 0 bases from V and 3 bases from J; bases unmatched to any gene: 9. There are 19 residues in the CDR3. Germline CDR1 SEHNR, CDR2 FQNEAQ (reference sequence). Here the CDR3 reads CASSLALGQGASSNEKLFF. In DNA form, the CDR3 reads TGTGCCAGCAGCTTAGCCCTTGGACAGGGGGCCTCATCTAATGAAAAACTGTTTTTT. Drawing the rest from reference TRBV7-9 and TRBJ1-4, the complete variable domain is DTGVSQNPRHKITKRGQNVTFRCDPISEHNRLYWYRQTLGQGPEFLTYFQNEAQLEKSRLLSDRFSAERPKGSFSTLEIQRTEQGDSAMYLCASSLALGQGASSNEKLFFGSGTQLSVL.

The gene calls are TRBV13 and TRBJ2-7, with 12 bases that match TRBD1. Germline V CDR1 and CDR2: PRHDT, FYEKMQ (reference sequence). This CDR3 region has 15 residues. Germline trimming cut 4 bases from V and 8 bases from J; bases unmatched to any gene: 9. The chain's CDR3 is CASSSAGTGGQKQYF. CDR3 nucleotides: TGTGCCAGCAGCTCAGCCGGGACAGGGGGCCAGAAGCAGTACTTC.